Listed below are T cell receptor beta chains from one sample, sequenced in a study of memory CD4+ T cells and cytomegalovirus serostatus. The assay was immunoSEQ multiplex PCR, and TCRdb's table has in-frame clones only and misses some. This repertoire shows about 96,000 clones, 75% to 90% found once; its top ten account for around 3.6%. Sequences were obtained from memory CD4+ T cells from blood. The receptors derive from an adult in good health and CMV-seropositive. Each CDR3 is given with its conserved first and last residue.

V gene: TRBV5-1; CDR3 protein: CASSPGHAESTGELFF
V gene: TRBV29-1; CDR3 protein: CSVAASGSNRDEQFF
V gene: TRBV5-4; CDR3 protein: CASSRGAGAYNEQFF
V gene: TRBV2; CDR3 protein: CASSFTENTEAFF
V gene: TRBV5-1; CDR3 protein: CASSLAGGHSYEQYF
V gene: TRBV7-2; CDR3 protein: CASSPAQIAILNYGYTF
V gene: TRBV18; CDR3 protein: CASSPQSQQGRGEQYF
V gene: TRBV29-1; CDR3 protein: CSVVYSSGRDTQYF
V gene: TRBV5-5; CDR3 protein: CASSQGQGSFYEQYF
V gene: TRBV2; CDR3 protein: CASTRIQGSNQPQHF
V gene: TRBV6-6; CDR3 protein: CASSPSGNTIYF
V gene: TRBV29-1; CDR3 protein: CSVKGQENSPLHF
V gene: TRBV28; CDR3 protein: CASSYKTGVVYTGELFF
V gene: TRBV7-6; CDR3 protein: CASSYGPVQETQYF
V gene: TRBV5-1; CDR3 protein: CASSLRLTNTGELFF
V gene: TRBV2; CDR3 protein: CASIRDSMSGEQYF
V gene: TRBV28; CDR3 protein: CASSLLSVSNYGYTF
V gene: TRBV29-1; CDR3 protein: CSGDSLGGNEQFF
V gene: TRBV5-4; CDR3 protein: CASSRITSGSTGELFF
V gene: TRBV5-4; CDR3 protein: CASSPRTDQETQYF
V gene: TRBV5-5; CDR3 protein: CASSLLTGGNRKLFF
V gene: TRBV28; CDR3 protein: CASSPAGRDEQFF
V gene: TRBV6-6; CDR3 protein: CASRLAESTDTQYF
V gene: TRBV30; CDR3 protein: CAWSPPRGIRAEAFF
V gene: TRBV19; CDR3 protein: CASKGRGFDQPQHF
V gene: TRBV5-6; CDR3 protein: CASSLAGKGTDTQYF
V gene: TRBV25-1; CDR3 protein: CASSEGTGTYYEQYF
V gene: TRBV29-1; CDR3 protein: CSVEDGGARSYNEQFF
V gene: TRBV28; CDR3 protein: CASSFQGYGYEQYF
V gene: TRBV29-1; CDR3 protein: CSVDRVGGYTF
V gene: TRBV5-6; CDR3 protein: CASSLQGPGEKLFF
V gene: TRBV19; CDR3 protein: CASSTQGYEQYF
V gene: TRBV10-3; CDR3 protein: CAIAPGRGILGEQYF
V gene: TRBV6-5; CDR3 protein: CASSKTATRETQYF
V gene: TRBV5-4; CDR3 protein: CASSWGAGGEQFF
V gene: TRBV4-3; CDR3 protein: CASSTRDRGSWNTEAFF
V gene: TRBV10-3; CDR3 protein: CALGDRGYEQYF
V gene: TRBV30; CDR3 protein: CAWSRNPGNTIYF
V gene: TRBV4-1; CDR3 protein: CASSQEATGGEVGNTIYF
V gene: TRBV10-3; CDR3 protein: CASSYSWDTEAFF
V gene: TRBV4-2; CDR3 protein: CASSPGPATYEQYF
V gene: TRBV6-6; CDR3 protein: CASSRRDGSTYEQYF
V gene: TRBV6-1; CDR3 protein: CASSEQWGLGDQPQHF
V gene: TRBV29-1; CDR3 protein: CSVEVSSGANVLTF
V gene: TRBV6-5; CDR3 protein: CASSYNFGETQYF
V gene: TRBV5-5; CDR3 protein: CASRDGRSSDTQYF
V gene: TRBV6-6; CDR3 protein: CASRDGTVSYEQYF
V gene: TRBV7-6; CDR3 protein: CASSLLGDTQYF
V gene: TRBV15; CDR3 protein: CATSRVWGTRGQETQYF
V gene: TRBV29-1; CDR3 protein: CSVGLGRGGNTEAFF
V gene: TRBV6-1; CDR3 protein: CASSEPASGANVLTF
V gene: TRBV29-1; CDR3 protein: CSVEREPGDTQYF